The clone carrying this TCR beta chain came up a few times. The sample originates from a study of blood T cell repertoires in COVID-19. Study-wide background: Samples representing acute and convalescent COVID-19 were sourced from the United States, Italy and Spain.

The V and J ends lost 4 bases and 3 bases respectively, with 13 bases between them. CDR1 and CDR2 from the germline V gene are GTSNPN and SVGIG (reference sequence). The CDR3 has 14 amino acids. Patients in Seattle were enrolled during active infection, then followed longitudinally. Authors' data handling: Reference gene primer amplification gave nucleated cell count estimates. Repertoires were generated with immunoSEQ multiplex PCR, while TCRdb's copy carries only in-frame clones and drops some. Clone size and V and J calls were adopted from that table, with D and trimming inferred from the DNA. This sample carries some 350,000 clones, approximately 87% of them seen once, and the ten largest clones take around 6%.

The clonotype was recovered from a woman between 45 and 60 years old with COVID-19, enrolled during active disease. Sequenced sample: peripheral blood. J is TRBJ1-5 and V is TRBV30, with D possibly matching TRBD1 (5 bases). The CDR3 coding sequence is TGTGCCTGGACCGATCAACAGGTCAATCAGCCCCAGCATTTT. Translation gives CAWTDQQVNQPQHF.